This is a list of T cell receptor beta chains from one sample in a study of T cell repertoires in cytomegalovirus infection. TCRdb ran MiXCR on the reads and lists one entry per CDR3 protein. The data contain around 300,000 distinct CDR3 sequences, approximately 25% of them singletons. These receptors' targets are unknown. Sequenced here: cultured PBMCs, sampled from culture after CMV antigen stimulation. The receptors shown here come from a human donor in good health (CMV status not recorded). Some clones in this sample may be carry-over from other donors' samples. CDR3s leave out the opening cysteine and the closing phenylalanine or tryptophan. The D gene is left open where the match is weak.

cdr3_length: 9
j_call: TRBJ2-5
v_call: TRBV12-3/TRBV12-4
d_call: NA
cdr3_aa: ASREVETQY

cdr3_length: 12
j_call: TRBJ2-1
v_call: TRBV7-2
d_call: NA
cdr3_aa: ASSLGSLADEQF

cdr3_length: 14
j_call: TRBJ1-4
v_call: TRBV4-1
d_call: NA
cdr3_aa: ASSQVRRESSEKLF

cdr3_length: 12
j_call: TRBJ2-7
v_call: TRBV11-2
d_call: TRBD2
cdr3_aa: ASSSGLAGIRQY

cdr3_length: 12
j_call: TRBJ2-7
v_call: TRBV25-1
d_call: NA
cdr3_aa: ASSGRDFSYEQY

cdr3_length: 17
j_call: TRBJ1-6
v_call: TRBV7-9
d_call: NA
cdr3_aa: ASSSPRGRGSSYNSPLH

cdr3_length: 14
j_call: TRBJ2-1
v_call: TRBV7-8
d_call: NA
cdr3_aa: ASSLGGSLNYNEQF

cdr3_length: 11
j_call: TRBJ2-3
v_call: TRBV6-5
d_call: NA
cdr3_aa: ASSYPGPDTQY

cdr3_length: 16
j_call: TRBJ2-6
v_call: TRBV6-1
d_call: TRBD2
cdr3_aa: ASSPPGLAGVGANVLT

cdr3_length: 16
j_call: TRBJ2-2
v_call: TRBV10-3
d_call: TRBD2
cdr3_aa: AIKGWEGLNTNTGELF

cdr3_length: 13
j_call: TRBJ2-1
v_call: TRBV7-2
d_call: NA
cdr3_aa: ASSPGLGAANEQF

cdr3_length: 15
j_call: TRBJ1-5
v_call: TRBV7-8
d_call: NA
cdr3_aa: ASSLGVVSTDNQPQH

cdr3_length: 11
j_call: TRBJ2-5
v_call: TRBV20-1
d_call: TRBD2
cdr3_aa: SASGRALETQY

cdr3_length: 11
j_call: TRBJ2-7
v_call: TRBV7-9
d_call: NA
cdr3_aa: ASSDPDKDEQY

cdr3_length: 12
j_call: TRBJ2-5
v_call: TRBV7-2
d_call: NA
cdr3_aa: ASSPTTAGETQY

cdr3_length: 13
j_call: TRBJ2-3
v_call: TRBV28
d_call: TRBD2
cdr3_aa: ASRSQREEIDTQY

cdr3_length: 11
j_call: TRBJ2-7
v_call: TRBV10-3
d_call: NA
cdr3_aa: AISESSAPQPY

cdr3_length: 11
j_call: TRBJ2-1
v_call: TRBV11-2
d_call: NA
cdr3_aa: ASSLDQGAGQF

cdr3_length: 12
j_call: TRBJ1-6
v_call: TRBV7-2
d_call: TRBD1
cdr3_aa: ASNMGQINSPLH

cdr3_length: 17
j_call: TRBJ2-3
v_call: TRBV28
d_call: NA
cdr3_aa: ASSFAGIGTGWATDTQY

cdr3_length: 14
j_call: TRBJ2-5
v_call: TRBV6-5
d_call: TRBD2
cdr3_aa: ASSYKGQRDGETQY

cdr3_length: 11
j_call: TRBJ1-1
v_call: TRBV25-1
d_call: NA
cdr3_aa: ASSEFGNTEAF

cdr3_length: 13
j_call: TRBJ2-3
v_call: TRBV6-2/TRBV6-3
d_call: TRBD2
cdr3_aa: ATQVRGAGTDTQY